Sequencing of this TCR beta chain was carried out in a study of OX40 agonist ivuxolimab in advanced cancers. In terms of the full investigation: Ivuxolimab, which targeted the costimulatory receptor OX40 (CD134), was an agonistic, fully human IgG2 monoclonal antibody. Among the 50 to 55 dose-escalation patients, 19 had hepatocellular carcinoma, roughly 15 melanoma, 9 renal cell carcinoma and 9 head and neck cancer. Three dose-escalation patients achieved partial responses, one with hepatocellular carcinoma and two with cutaneous melanoma. The point of sequencing TCRbeta in the periphery was to test whether ivuxolimab changed TCR sequence diversity and drove clonal T-cell expansion. Intravenous ivuxolimab was administered to patients every 2 weeks at six dose levels: 0.01, 0.1, 0.3, 1.5, 3 and 10 mg/kg. In the dose-escalation cohort, around four fifths of patients were male, and the mean age was approximately 60 years, with a range of about 23 to 85. Patients were allowed to have had prior anti-PD-1, anti-PD-L1 or anti-CTLA-4 therapy, and around 43% of the dose-escalation patients had been treated with checkpoint inhibitors. The paper describes the monotherapy dose-escalation part (N of about 57 patients) of the phase I trial of ivuxolimab. General study outcomes and caveats: The antigen specificity of the peripheral T cells that underwent clonal expansion was not determined. Low levels of normalized T-cell clonal expansion were also seen in some patients who did not respond. In the 0.1-3.0 mg/kg groups, partial responders had among the lowest normalized peripheral clonal expansion, particularly in CD8+ T cells. After ivuxolimab, CD8+ T cells had more expanded clones than CD4+ T cells on average. At doses from 0.1 to 3.0 mg/kg, clonal expansion was seen in both CD4+ and CD8+ blood T cells between baseline and week 6.

Taken from cysteine to phenylalanine, the CDR3 has 16 residues. The read is trimmed to its CDR3 DNA, 48 bases read in frame from base 1. CDR1 is given as MNHNS and CDR2 as SASEGT, both from the germline V gene. Compared with germline, V lacks 1 base and J lacks 4 bases; bases without a gene match: 6. Patients with autoimmune disease history or receiving systemic immunosuppression were excluded from the trial. Peripheral blood for TCR sequencing was collected from all dose cohorts at baseline, on cycle 4 day 1, and on cycle 7 day 1. The samples were drawn from a first-in-human, open-label, multicenter phase I dose-escalation trial of ivuxolimab. Adults with locally advanced or metastatic melanoma, renal cell carcinoma, hepatocellular carcinoma or head and neck squamous cell carcinoma were enrolled in the trial. Before TCR sequencing, CD4+ T cells and CD8+ T cells from peripheral blood were sorted into separate populations.

To sequence the TCRbeta CDR3 region, genomic DNA was isolated from the sorted cells. The immunoSEQ Assay was used to sequence the TCRbeta CDR3 regions. What TCRdb holds here is the immuneACCESS table cut down to in-frame rearrangements. Part of the clones is not present; checked against another copy, under half of the missing clones reflect an unresolved V gene, and the others are unexplained. The sample table contains tens of thousands of clones; only one count was recorded for just under 85% of them. Roughly 29% of the sample is held by the ten biggest clonotypes. Details on this clone: Its antigen target is currently unknown. One base away there is no much larger clone; base qualities are not given.

The rearrangement combines TRBV6-1 with TRBJ2-5, with 10 central nucleotides matching TRBD2. The sample consisted of CD4+ or CD8+ T cells sorted from blood, taken in a trial of the OX40 agonist ivuxolimab. This clonotype was obtained from an adult with an advanced solid tumor such as melanoma, head and neck, liver or kidney cancer. The CDR3 protein is CASSEGGWTSGETQYF. In nucleotides, the sequence is TGTGCCAGCAGTGAAGGGGGATGGACTAGCGGAGAGACCCAGTACTTC.